A selection of T cell receptor beta chains follows, all from one sample in a study of graft-versus-host responses after intestinal transplantation. No cognate antigen is known for these TCRs. Sequenced by immunoSEQ multiplex PCR; TCRdb stores in-frame clones only, minus some. The table has some 140,000 clones, over 90% seen once. The material was unstimulated CD4+ T cells sorted from spleen or lymph node cells, obtained before intestinal transplant. The receptors shown here come from a human donor who received an intestinal transplant. The CDR3 runs from the conserved cysteine through the conserved F or W. Clone size, where shown, is once, few, many, or a class for clones that have expanded.

V: TRBV7-8; size: -; CDR3: CASSLVRANYEQYF
V: TRBV6-7; size: once; CDR3: CASSSGLAVHEQYF
V: TRBV11-2; size: -; CDR3: CASSFPQGYRAGDNYGYTF
V: TRBV9; size: -; CDR3: CASSSRTSGTETQYF
V: TRBV15; size: -; CDR3: CATSRDRGWGYQETQYF
V: TRBV4-1; size: -; CDR3: CASSHKGLAGSYEQYF
V: TRBV14; size: -; CDR3: CASSPTAGGMVEKLFF
V: TRBV5-5; size: -; CDR3: CASSWSRSYNEQFF
V: TRBV5-5; size: -; CDR3: CASSLLGNTEAFF
V: TRBV19; size: -; CDR3: CASSSTDRQETQYF